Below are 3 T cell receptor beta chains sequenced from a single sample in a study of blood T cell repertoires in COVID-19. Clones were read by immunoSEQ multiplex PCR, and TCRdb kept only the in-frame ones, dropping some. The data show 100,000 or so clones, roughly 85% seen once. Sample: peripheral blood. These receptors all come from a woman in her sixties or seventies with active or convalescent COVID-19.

CDR3 nucleotides: TGTGCCAGCACCTACTTGGGGACACGCAATGAGCAGTTCTTC. This codes for CASTYLGTRNEQFF. V gene TRBV28 combines with J gene TRBJ2-1; a possible D gene is TRBD1 (6 bases). CDR1 is MDHEN, CDR2 SYDVKM, per germline. V was clipped by 7 bases and J by 6 bases, with 16 bases between them. The CDR3 runs to 14 residues. Drawing the rest from reference TRBV28 and TRBJ2-1, the complete variable domain is DVKVTQSSRYLVKRTGEKVFLECVQDMDHENMFWYRQDPGLGLRLIYFSYDVKMKEKGDIPEGYSVSREKKERFSLILESASTNQTSMYLCASTYLGTRNEQFFGPGTRLTVL.

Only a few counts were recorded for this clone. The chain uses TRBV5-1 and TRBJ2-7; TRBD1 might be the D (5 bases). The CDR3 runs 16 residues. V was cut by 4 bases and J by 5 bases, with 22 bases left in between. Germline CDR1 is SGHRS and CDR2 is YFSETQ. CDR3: CASSDWPGQGIHEQYF. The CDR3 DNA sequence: TGCGCCAGCAGCGATTGGCCCGGGCAGGGAATACACGAGCAGTACTTC.

CDR3 bases: TGTGCCAGTGGCGGGGTAGACCAAGAGACCCAGTACTTC. Translated: CASGGVDQETQYF. The rearrangement joins TRBV2 to TRBJ2-5; D is possibly TRBD2 (6 bases). There are 13 residues in the CDR3. Trimming removed 9 bases from V and 0 bases from J, with 11 bases in between. The V gene's germline CDR1 is SNHLY and CDR2 FYNNEI.